This TCR beta chain derives from a study of T cell repertoires in cytomegalovirus infection (dated by TCRdb to between 2017 and 2020). At the level of the whole study: Donor HLA type was relevant to the analysis, as public TCR beta signatures indicated carriage of CMV infection together with the matching HLA type. Findings and caveats that apply to the study as a whole: Cumulative frequency of public TCR beta family members discriminated carriers of CMV infection plus the relevant HLA type in this cohort and an independent roughly 330-donor cohort. The ex vivo response was dominated by HLA-C-restricted CMV-specific TCR beta clonotypes, which also provided the single most frequent clonotype in two of eight donors.

The listed sequencing device is Illumina HiSeq 1500. TCRdb passed the public sequencing reads through fastp at Q25 and MiXCR, retaining productive beta sequences. Rows are combined by CDR3 protein, so each entry shows the most common genes and DNA. The sample table shows roughly 280,000 distinct CDR3 sequences, and about an eighth are seen once. The top ten hold 7.5% to 10% of the sample. About this clonotype itself: The antigen it recognizes is unknown. Base quality data are lacking; no much larger clone is found one base away.

V lost 0 bases and J lost 0 bases; the stretch between them is 9 bases long. Including cysteine and phenylalanine, the CDR3 has 15 amino acids. The DNA shown is the 45-base CDR3, in frame from base 1. The germline V gene supplies CDR1 SQVTM and CDR2 ANQGSEA. The rearrangement joined TRBV29-1 to TRBJ2-4, and the D gene may be TRBD1, 6 bases matching. The TCR sequence derives from a human donor in good health (CMV status not recorded). Some clones in this sample may be carry-over from other donors' samples. The sample taken for sequencing was PBMCs. CDR3 loop: CSVEDTGRAKNIQYF. The nucleotide sequence reads as follows: TGCAGCGTTGAAGACACAGGGAGAGCCAAAAACATTCAGTACTTC.